This T cell receptor (beta chain) was captured by sequencing in a study of blood T cells in healthy people across ages. Study-level results: Donors of long life had a larger count of naive CD4+ cells and greater diversity than aged donors. Total diversity from one million sequenced T cells was likely underestimated.

For this clonotype: Its specificity is unknown.

Each donor supplied roughly 9.1 milliliters of peripheral blood. A sample-barcoded 5' primer and a J-beta primer mix were used in a second PCR of about 6 to 11 cycles. All samples yielded 2.5 million or more CDR3-containing paired-end reads. TCRdb redid the calling of the 5' RACE reads with MiXCR, one entry per CDR3 protein. The data contain hundreds of thousands of distinct CDR3 sequences, 40% to 45% of them singletons. This clonotype was obtained from a woman aged 60-75 years in good health. Sample: blood.

CDR3 in amino acids: CASSLGQGGKNTEAFF. CDR3 DNA: TGTGCCAGCAGTTTAGGGCAGGGTGGAAAGAACACTGAAGCTTTCTTT. The chain employs TRBV12-3 or TRBV12-4 and TRBJ1-1, with D maybe TRBD1 (5 bases). The CDR3 consists of 16 residues. Trimming left V 1 base short and J 1 base short, with 13 bases between.